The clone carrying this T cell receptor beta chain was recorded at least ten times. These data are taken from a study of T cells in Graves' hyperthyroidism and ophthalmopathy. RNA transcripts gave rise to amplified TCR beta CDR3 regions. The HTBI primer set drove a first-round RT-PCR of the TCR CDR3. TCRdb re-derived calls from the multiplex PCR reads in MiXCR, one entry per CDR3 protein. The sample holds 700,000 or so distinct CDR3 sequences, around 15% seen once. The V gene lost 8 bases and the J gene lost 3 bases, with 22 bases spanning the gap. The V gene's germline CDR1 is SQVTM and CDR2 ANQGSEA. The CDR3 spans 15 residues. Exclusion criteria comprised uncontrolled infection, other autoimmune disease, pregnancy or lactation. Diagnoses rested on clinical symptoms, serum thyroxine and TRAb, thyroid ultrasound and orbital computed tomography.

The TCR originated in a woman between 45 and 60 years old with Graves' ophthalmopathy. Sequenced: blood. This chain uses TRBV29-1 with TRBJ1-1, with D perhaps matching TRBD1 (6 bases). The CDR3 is CSTIGGGLWDTEAFF. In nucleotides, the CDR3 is TGCAGCACTATCGGGGGGGGGCTGTGGGACACTGAAGCTTTCTTT.